These 7 T cell receptor beta chains were sequenced from one sample in a study of vaccination effects on CD4 cells after COVID-19. Which antigens these TCRs recognize remains unknown. Assay: immunoSEQ multiplex PCR; the TCRdb copy retains only in-frame clones and omits some. The repertoire consists of 40,000 to 45,000 clones, with just over 75% occurring once and the leading ten covering 3.5% to 4.5%. Culture lasted about nine days before CD4+ T cell isolation. Infection dated between March and December 2020, before the Alpha, Beta and Delta variants reached the United States. Either the BNT162b2 or mRNA-1273 vaccine was given to participants in two doses. Sample: CD4+ T cells from PBMCs cultured without peptide, taken after COVID-19 vaccination. These receptors were collected from a human donor who had a prior SARS-CoV-2 infection.

This clone was counted between two and nine times. The J gene is TRBJ1-2, the V gene TRBV3-1 (or the pseudogene TRBV3-2); tentatively, D is TRBD1 (6 bases). Germline CDR1 is LGHDT and CDR2 is YNNKEL (reference sequence). Trimming took 3 bases from V and 8 from J, leaving 19 bases between them. There are 15 residues in the CDR3. The CDR3 bases are TGTGCCAGCAGCCATAGAAGTCAGGGGTTGGGCGGCTACACCTTC. Translating gives CASSHRSQGLGGYTF.

The table lists this clone with a few counts. The V and J genes are TRBV19 and TRBJ1-2, with D perhaps matching TRBD1 (5 bases). Germline CDR1 reads LNHDA; CDR2 reads SQIVND (reference sequence). The CDR3 extends over 16 amino acids. V was clipped by 2 bases and J by 1 base, with 14 bases between them. The CDR3 spells CASSISTGGFNYGYTF. Here the CDR3 DNA reads TGTGCCAGTAGTATATCTACCGGGGGGTTTAACTATGGCTACACCTTC.

The genes are TRBV9 and TRBJ2-3; 8 bases are a match to TRBD2. V lost 6 bases to trimming and J lost 0 bases; unmatched junction nucleotides: 6. CDR3 length: 15 amino acids. Germline-derived CDR1 and CDR2 are SGDLS and YYNGEE. The CDR3 DNA is TGTGCCAGCACGGGGGGGTCGTGGAGCACAGATACGCAGTATTTT. This translates into CASTGGSWSTDTQYF.

The CDR3 region has the DNA TGTGCCAGCAGTGAAACCAGGGGAGGCAGCACTGAAGCTTTCTTT. Amino acid sequence: CASSETRGGSTEAFF. V gene TRBV2 combines with J gene TRBJ1-1; TRBD1 is a possible D gene (6 bases). CDR1 and CDR2 from the germline V gene are SNHLY and FYNNEI. CDR3 size: 15 residues. Trimming took off 2 bases at V and 4 bases at J, with 14 bases between the two ends.

The chain carries TRBV11-2 and TRBJ2-5; D is undetermined. Germline loops: CDR1 SGHAT, CDR2 FQNNGV. The V and J ends lost 3 bases and 5 bases respectively, with 7 bases between them. CDR3 size: 12 residues. For the CDR3, the DNA is TGTGCCAGCAGCTTTTACGGCGAGACCCAGTACTTC. Protein: CASSFYGETQYF.

V usage is TRBV27 and J usage is TRBJ2-7, with a possible D match to TRBD1 (6 bases). With 3 bases removed from V and 0 bases from J, the gap between germline ends came to 12 bases. There are 15 residues in the CDR3. Germline V gene data show CDR1 as MNHEY and CDR2 as SMNVEV (reference sequence). CDR3: CASSFQQGPSYEQYF. The CDR3 region has the DNA TGTGCCAGCAGTTTTCAACAGGGACCCTCCTACGAGCAGTACTTC.

In this sample, this clone turned up once. This chain links TRBV7-8 with TRBJ2-2; 8 bases line up with TRBD2. V lost 1 base to trimming and J lost 1 base; unmatched junction nucleotides: 5. Looked up from germline, CDR1 is SGHVS and CDR2 is FQNEAQ. This CDR3 comprises 17 residues. CDR3 residues: CASSLGSAGGNTGELFF. For the CDR3, the DNA is TGTGCCAGCAGCTTAGGTTCTGCGGGGGGGAACACCGGGGAGCTGTTTTTT. The variable domain in full, with the rest retrieved from reference TRBV7-8 and TRBJ2-2, is GAGVSQSPRYKVAKRGQDVALRCDPISGHVSLFWYQQALGQGPEFLTYFQNEAQLDKSGLPSDRFFAERPEGSVSTLKIQRTQQEDSAVYLCASSLGSAGGNTGELFFGEGSRLTVL.